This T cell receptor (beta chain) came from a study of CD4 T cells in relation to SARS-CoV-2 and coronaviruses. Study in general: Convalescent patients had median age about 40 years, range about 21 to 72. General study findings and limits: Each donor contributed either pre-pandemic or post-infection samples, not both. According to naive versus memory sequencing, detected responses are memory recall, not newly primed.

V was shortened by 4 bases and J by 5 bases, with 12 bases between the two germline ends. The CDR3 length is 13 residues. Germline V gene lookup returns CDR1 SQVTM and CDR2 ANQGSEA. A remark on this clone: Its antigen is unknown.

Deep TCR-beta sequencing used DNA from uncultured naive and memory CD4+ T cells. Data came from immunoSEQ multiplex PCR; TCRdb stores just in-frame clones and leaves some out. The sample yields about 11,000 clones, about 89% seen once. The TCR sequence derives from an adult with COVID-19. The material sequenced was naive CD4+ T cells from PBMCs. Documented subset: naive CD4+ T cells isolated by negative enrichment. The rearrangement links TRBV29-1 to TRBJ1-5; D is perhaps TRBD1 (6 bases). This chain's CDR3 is CSVGLGADQPQHF. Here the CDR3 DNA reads TGCAGCGTTGGCTTGGGGGCCGATCAGCCCCAGCATTTT.